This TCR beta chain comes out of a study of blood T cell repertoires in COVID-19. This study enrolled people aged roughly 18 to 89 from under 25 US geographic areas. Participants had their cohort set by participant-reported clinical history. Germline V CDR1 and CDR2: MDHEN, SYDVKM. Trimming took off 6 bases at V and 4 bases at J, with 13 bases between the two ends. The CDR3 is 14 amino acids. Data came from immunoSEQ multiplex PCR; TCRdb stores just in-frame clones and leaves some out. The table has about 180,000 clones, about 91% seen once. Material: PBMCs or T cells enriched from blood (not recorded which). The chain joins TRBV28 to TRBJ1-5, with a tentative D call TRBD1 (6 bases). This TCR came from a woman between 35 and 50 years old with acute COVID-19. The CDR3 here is CASSSGQFNQPQHF. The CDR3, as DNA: TGTGCCAGCAGCTCTGGACAGTTTAATCAGCCCCAGCATTTT.